A selection of T cell receptor beta chains follows, all from one sample in a study of T cell changes during pregnancy in multiple sclerosis. The data were produced by immunoSEQ multiplex PCR, yet TCRdb's version contains in-frame clones alone and is incomplete. Among 17,000 or so clones, approximately 84% were seen once, and the ten largest hold 15% to 20%. The starting material was CD8+ T cells from peripheral blood mononuclear cells, obtained in the third trimester of pregnancy. These receptors all stem from a female donor in good health, enrolled as a control in a pregnancy study. Both conserved end residues are part of each CDR3. The D gene is left open where the match is weak. Clone size appears in some rows only: once, few, many, or a class for an expanded clone.

clone size	J gene	D gene	V gene	CDR3 protein	CDR3 DNA
-	TRBJ1-2	TRBD1	TRBV9	CASSLQGQGIDGYTF	TGTGCCAGCAGCCTCCAGGGACAGGGGATCGATGGCTACACCTTC
-	TRBJ1-1	TRBD1	TRBV6-5	CASRPGTGQNTEAFF	TGTGCCAGCAGACCTGGGACAGGGCAAAACACTGAAGCTTTCTTT
-	TRBJ2-3	-	TRBV27	CASSLLTTAPSDTQYF	TGTGCCAGCAGCCTACTAACGACAGCACCTTCAGATACGCAGTATTTT
-	TRBJ1-1	TRBD1	TRBV5-6	CASSAGGEAFF	TGTGCCAGCAGCGCAGGGGGCGAAGCTTTCTTT
-	TRBJ2-7	-	TRBV11-3	CASSPLLGAGDSYEQYF	TGTGCCAGCAGCCCCCTCTTGGGGGCAGGGGACTCCTACGAGCAGTACTTC
-	TRBJ2-7	-	TRBV29-1	CSVYGGLPYEQYF	TGCAGCGTTTACGGGGGACTCCCTTACGAGCAGTACTTC
few	TRBJ2-7	-	TRBV6-1	CASTQLPDISYEQYF	TGTGCCAGCACTCAACTCCCGGACATTTCCTACGAGCAGTACTTC
-	TRBJ1-2	-	TRBV25-1	CASSGGHLYGYTF	TGTGCCAGCAGTGGGGGACACCTCTATGGCTACACCTTC
-	TRBJ2-7	-	TRBV7-2	CASSLTPGVANF	TGTGCCAGCAGCTTAACCCCTGGAGTAGCCAACTTC
-	TRBJ1-2	-	TRBV21-1	CASSKSPGINYGYTF	TGTGCCAGCAGCAAAAGCCCAGGGATTAACTATGGCTACACCTTC
-	TRBJ1-1	TRBD1	TRBV23-1	CASDYRGGTEAFF	TGCGCCAGCGATTACAGGGGTGGGACTGAAGCTTTCTTT
few	TRBJ2-1	TRBD2	TRBV6-6	CASSYRASGLNEQFF	TGTGCCAGCAGTTACCGGGCTAGCGGCTTGAATGAGCAGTTCTTC
-	TRBJ1-3	TRBD1	TRBV9	CASSGGTGMRNTIYF	TGTGCCAGCAGCGGTGGGACAGGGATGAGAAACACCATATATTTT
-	TRBJ1-1	TRBD1	TRBV13	CASSHDRAIPLNTEAFF	TGTGCCAGCAGCCACGACAGGGCAATACCCTTGAACACTGAAGCTTTCTTT
-	TRBJ2-3	-	TRBV2	CASSESQYSTDTQYF	TGTGCCAGCAGTGAAAGTCAGTACAGCACAGATACGCAGTATTTT
-	TRBJ1-2	TRBD1	TRBV7-9	CASSFTGTGRSNYGYTF	TGTGCCAGCAGCTTTACCGGGACAGGGAGGTCTAACTATGGCTACACCTTC
once	TRBJ2-7	-	TRBV27	CASSLNSYYEQYF	TGTGCCAGCAGTTTAAACAGCTACTACGAGCAGTACTTC
-	TRBJ1-2	-	TRBV5-1	CASSLAGNGYTF	TGCGCCAGCAGCTTGGCAGGAAATGGCTACACCTTC
-	TRBJ2-1	TRBD1	TRBV27	CASSAVQGADEQFF	TGTGCCAGCAGTGCGGTACAGGGGGCGGATGAGCAGTTCTTC
few	TRBJ1-1	-	TRBV30	CAWSVGGNTEAFF	TGTGCCTGGAGTGTAGGGGGGAACACTGAAGCTTTCTTT
once	TRBJ2-3	TRBD2	TRBV10-1	CASSPDHTIAGRPPDTQYF	TGCGCCAGCAGTCCCGACCATACTATAGCGGGGCGCCCCCCAGATACGCAGTATTTT
-	TRBJ2-7	TRBD1	TRBV13	CASSGAGQGPYEQYF	TGTGCCAGCAGCGGAGCGGGACAGGGGCCCTACGAGCAGTACTTC